A selection of T cell receptor beta chains follows, all from one sample in a study of blood T cell repertoires in COVID-19. TCRdb's copy holds only in-frame clones and misses some; the assay was immunoSEQ multiplex PCR. The table shows about 220,000 clones, with about four fifths occurring only once. Sequencing was performed on peripheral blood. Receptors originate from a woman in her forties with active or convalescent COVID-19. The CDR3 runs from the conserved cysteine through the conserved F or W. Each record gives: clone size, D gene, J gene, V gene, CDR3 DNA, CDR3 protein. The D gene is left open where the match is weak. Only some rows state a clone size, as once, few, many or a class for expanded clones.

size: .; D: .; J: TRBJ2-7; V: TRBV6-2/TRBV6-3; DNA: TGTGCCAGCAGTTATGGGCTCCGGACTGTCGATTTCGGCGAGCAGTACTTC; CDR3: CASSYGLRTVDFGEQYF
size: .; D: .; J: TRBJ2-3; V: TRBV30; DNA: TGTGCCTGGAGTGCAATAGCGAGCCTCACAGATACGCAGTATTTT; CDR3: CAWSAIASLTDTQYF
size: .; D: .; J: TRBJ1-1; V: TRBV9; DNA: TGTGCCAGCAGCGTAGAGGGGGTAGGGGTCCCTGAAGCTTTCTTT; CDR3: CASSVEGVGVPEAFF
size: .; D: .; J: TRBJ1-2; V: TRBV6-2/TRBV6-3; DNA: TGTGCCAGCAGTTACTCCGACACCTATGGCTACACCTTC; CDR3: CASSYSDTYGYTF
size: many; D: .; J: TRBJ1-1; V: TRBV30; DNA: TGTGCCTGGATACAATCAGCGATGAACACTGAAGCTTTCTTT; CDR3: CAWIQSAMNTEAFF
size: .; D: TRBD1; J: TRBJ1-5; V: TRBV5-1; DNA: TGCGCCAGCAGCAGGACAGGGGAAGGCAATCAGCCCCAGCATTTT; CDR3: CASSRTGEGNQPQHF
size: .; D: .; J: TRBJ1-1; V: TRBV6-2/TRBV6-3; DNA: TGTGCCAGCAGTTACTCGATACAGGGACAGAACACTGAAGCTTTCTTT; CDR3: CASSYSIQGQNTEAFF
size: .; D: .; J: TRBJ1-2; V: TRBV2; DNA: TGTGCCAGCAGTGCACCGATGTCCAGGCGCCATGGCTACACCTTC; CDR3: CASSAPMSRRHGYTF
size: .; D: .; J: TRBJ1-1; V: TRBV15; DNA: TGTGCCACCAGCAGAGACCTTCTACACACTGAAGCTTTCTTT; CDR3: CATSRDLLHTEAFF
size: many; D: TRBD1; J: TRBJ2-3; V: TRBV24-1; DNA: TGTGCCACCAGTGATTTTGACAGGGGATTTGATACGCAGTATTTT; CDR3: CATSDFDRGFDTQYF
size: once; D: .; J: TRBJ2-7; V: TRBV6-5; DNA: TGTGCCAGCCGCCGCGTTCGCTTTGCCTACGAGCAGTACTTC; CDR3: CASRRVRFAYEQYF
size: .; D: .; J: TRBJ1-1; V: TRBV29-1; DNA: TGCAGCGCATGGGTGGGGGCTGACACTGAAGCTTTCTTT; CDR3: CSAWVGADTEAFF
size: .; D: TRBD2; J: TRBJ2-1; V: TRBV5-1; DNA: TGCGCCAGCAGCACCGAGCGGGGGGACTCCTACAATGAGCAGTTCTTC; CDR3: CASSTERGDSYNEQFF
size: .; D: TRBD1; J: TRBJ2-3; V: TRBV28; DNA: TGTGCCAGCAGCCGACCGGACAGGGGAGGTTCAGATACGCAGTATTTT; CDR3: CASSRPDRGGSDTQYF
size: .; D: TRBD1; J: TRBJ2-5; V: TRBV25-1; DNA: TGTGCCAGCGGGTTACAGGGGACCCAAGAGACCCAGTACTTC; CDR3: CASGLQGTQETQYF
size: .; D: TRBD1; J: TRBJ1-2; V: TRBV20-1; DNA: TGCAGTGCTAGTCGGACAGGGGGACTCATTAACTATGGCTACACCTTC; CDR3: CSASRTGGLINYGYTF
size: .; D: TRBD1; J: TRBJ2-2; V: TRBV27; DNA: TGTGCCAGCAGTGGGACAGGGCGGCGGAGGGGCACCGGGGAGCTGTTTTTT; CDR3: CASSGTGRRRGTGELFF
size: .; D: .; J: TRBJ1-1; V: TRBV29-1; DNA: TGCAGCGTTGTTGGATTGCTGGGAGACACTGAAGCTTTCTTT; CDR3: CSVVGLLGDTEAFF
size: .; D: TRBD1; J: TRBJ1-2; V: TRBV18; DNA: TGTGCCAGCTCCCCGGGACAGGGCTCGCTGGGTGGTGGCTACACCTTC; CDR3: CASSPGQGSLGGGYTF
size: .; D: .; J: TRBJ1-1; V: TRBV7-3; DNA: TGTGCCAGCAGCTTAAATGTCAGGTTAGGGAACACTGAAGCTTTCTTT; CDR3: CASSLNVRLGNTEAFF
size: few; D: .; J: TRBJ2-5; V: TRBV6-2/TRBV6-3; DNA: TGTGCCAGCAGCCCCCCCGCCAGGGGCGCGAGGGCAATCAAACAGACCCAGTACTTC; CDR3: CASSPPARGARAIKQTQYF
size: once; D: TRBD1; J: TRBJ2-7; V: TRBV11-2; DNA: TGTGCCAGCAGCCCGGACAGGGGCCCCTACGAGCAGTACTTC; CDR3: CASSPDRGPYEQYF
size: .; D: TRBD2; J: TRBJ2-5; V: TRBV6-2/TRBV6-3; DNA: TGTGCCAGCAGTTACGGACTAGCAGAAGAGACCCAGTACTTC; CDR3: CASSYGLAEETQYF
size: .; D: TRBD2; J: TRBJ2-2; V: TRBV24-1; DNA: TGTGCCACCAGTGACCAGGGAGGGGACACCGGGGAGCTGTTTTTT; CDR3: CATSDQGGDTGELFF
size: .; D: TRBD1; J: TRBJ1-1; V: TRBV25-1; DNA: TGTGCCAGCGGGGACAGCCTGAACACTGAAGCTTTCTTT; CDR3: CASGDSLNTEAFF
size: .; D: TRBD1; J: TRBJ1-4; V: TRBV10-3; DNA: TGTGCCATCAGAGGGGACAGGGGTGAAAAACTGTTTTTT; CDR3: CAIRGDRGEKLFF
size: few; D: TRBD2; J: TRBJ2-1; V: TRBV25-1; DNA: TGTGCCAGCAGTCAACCGGGACTAGCGGGAGGAAATGAGCAGTTCTTC; CDR3: CASSQPGLAGGNEQFF
size: .; D: .; J: TRBJ1-5; V: TRBV7-2; DNA: TGTGCCAGCAGCTTACAGGCTGTCAATCAGCCCCAGCATTTT; CDR3: CASSLQAVNQPQHF
size: .; D: .; J: TRBJ1-4; V: TRBV2; DNA: TGTGCCAGCAGTGTTAGGGGGGGCGAAAAACTGTTTTTT; CDR3: CASSVRGGEKLFF
size: .; D: TRBD2; J: TRBJ2-7; V: TRBV11-3; DNA: TGTGCCAGCAGCGCGCGGACTAGCTCCTCCGAGCAGTACTTC; CDR3: CASSARTSSSEQYF
size: .; D: .; J: TRBJ1-4; V: TRBV6-6; DNA: TGTGCCAGCAGTTACTCCCAGGGCAGCGAAAAACTGTTTTTT; CDR3: CASSYSQGSEKLFF
size: .; D: .; J: TRBJ1-2; V: TRBV12-3/TRBV12-4; DNA: TGTGCCAGCAGTGAGACAGCTAACTATGGCTACACCTTC; CDR3: CASSETANYGYTF